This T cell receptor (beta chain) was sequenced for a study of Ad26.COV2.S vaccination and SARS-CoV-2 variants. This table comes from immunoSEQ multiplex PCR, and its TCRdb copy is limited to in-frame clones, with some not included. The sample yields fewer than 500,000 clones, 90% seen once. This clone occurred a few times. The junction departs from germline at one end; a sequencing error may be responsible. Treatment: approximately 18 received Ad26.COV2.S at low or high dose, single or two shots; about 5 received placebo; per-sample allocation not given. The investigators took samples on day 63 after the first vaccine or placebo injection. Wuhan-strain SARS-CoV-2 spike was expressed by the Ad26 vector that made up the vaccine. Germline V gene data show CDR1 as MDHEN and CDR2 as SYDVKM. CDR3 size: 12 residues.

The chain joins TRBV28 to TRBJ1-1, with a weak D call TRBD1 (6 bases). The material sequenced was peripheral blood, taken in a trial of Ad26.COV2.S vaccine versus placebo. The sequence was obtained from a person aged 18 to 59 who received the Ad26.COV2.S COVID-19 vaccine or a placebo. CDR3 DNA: TGTGCCAGCAGTTTGACGGACAGCCATCCCTGCTTT. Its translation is CASSLTDSHPCF.